In this sample, the clone carrying this T cell receptor beta chain turned up many times. This record belongs to a study of T cells in Graves' hyperthyroidism and ophthalmopathy. Amplified TCR beta CDR3 regions derived from RNA transcripts. First-round RT-PCR targeting the TCR CDR3 was performed with the HTBI primer set. Via MiXCR, TCRdb re-called the multiplex PCR reads, giving one row per CDR3 protein. The data contain hundreds of thousands of distinct CDR3 sequences, approximately 17% of them seen just once; the ten biggest clones take up under 20%. CDR1 and CDR2 from the germline V gene are KGHDR and SFDVKD. V gave up 2 bases and J gave up 2 bases, with 5 bases separating them. The CDR3 length is 13 residues.

Sequencing used blood. The sequence was obtained from a woman under 30 with Graves' ophthalmopathy. The J gene is TRBJ1-2, the V gene TRBV24-1; weak D call: TRBD1 (5 bases). Here the CDR3 reads CATSDWGNYGYTF. The CDR3 DNA reads as TGTGCCACCAGTGATTGGGGGAACTATGGCTACACCTTC.